The entry that follows covers one TCR beta chain sequence. Its antigen is still unknown. No much larger clone is present one base from it, and per-base qualities are unavailable. Donors were patients with melanoma. This sample was included in a study of CD4+ T cells in melanoma (dated by TCRdb to between 2021 and 2022). Regarding the research as a whole: Neoantigen-specific CD4+ T cells in human melanoma were what the study investigated. Here is what the overall study found, with its caveats: Diverse differentiation states were reported to be shown by neoantigen-specific CD4+ T cells in melanoma. Neoantigen-specific CD4+ T cells were reported to be correlated with the function of CD8+ T cells, macrophages and B cells.

There are 14 amino acids in the CDR3, from cysteine to phenylalanine inclusive. Kept here is only the CDR3 DNA, which spans 42 bases and is read in frame from base 1. The trim is 3 bases for V and 6 bases for J, with a gap of 15 bases between the germline ends. In the germline V gene, CDR1 corresponds to SGHAT and CDR2 to FQNNGV. The library relied on the immunoSEQ multiplex PCR assay. TCRdb limited this immuneACCESS table to in-frame rearrangements with V and J called. A share of clones is missing; checked studies link under half to unresolved V genes, and the rest is unexplained. This sample holds approximately 14,000 clones; 60% to 80% were observed only once. Around 13% of the sample lies in the top ten.

Sequenced material: cells from a culture (not recorded whether cultured in vitro). The sequence was obtained from a human donor with melanoma. This receptor chain uses TRBV11-2 and TRBJ2-7, and the D gene may be TRBD2, 6 bases matching. The CDR3 amino acid sequence is: CASSFLDWRGEQYF. DNA sequence: TGTGCCAGCAGCTTCCTGGATTGGAGGGGCGAGCAGTACTTC.